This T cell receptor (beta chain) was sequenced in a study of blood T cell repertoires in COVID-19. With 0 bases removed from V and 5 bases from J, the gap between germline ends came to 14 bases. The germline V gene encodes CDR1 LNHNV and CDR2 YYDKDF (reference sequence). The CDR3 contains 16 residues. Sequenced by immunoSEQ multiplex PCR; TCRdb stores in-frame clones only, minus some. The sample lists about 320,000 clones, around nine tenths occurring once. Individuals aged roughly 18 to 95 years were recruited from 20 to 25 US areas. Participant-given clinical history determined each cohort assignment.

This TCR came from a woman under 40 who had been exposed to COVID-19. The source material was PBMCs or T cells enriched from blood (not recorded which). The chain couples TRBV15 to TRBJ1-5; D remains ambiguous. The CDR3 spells CATSRDPGRRDQPQHF. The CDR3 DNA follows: TGTGCCACCAGCAGAGATCCGGGGAGGAGGGATCAGCCCCAGCATTTT.